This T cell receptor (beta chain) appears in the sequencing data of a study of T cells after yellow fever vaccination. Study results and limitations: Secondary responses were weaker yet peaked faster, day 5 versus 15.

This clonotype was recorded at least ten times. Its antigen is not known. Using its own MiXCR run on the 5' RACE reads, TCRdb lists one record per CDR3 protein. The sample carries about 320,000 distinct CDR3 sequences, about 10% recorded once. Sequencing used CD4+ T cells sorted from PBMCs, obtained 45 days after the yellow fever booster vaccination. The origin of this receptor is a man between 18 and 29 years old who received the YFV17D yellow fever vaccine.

For the CDR3, the DNA is TGCGCCAGCAGCCACACAAGGCTAGCGACAGATACGCAGTATTTT. Its protein product is CASSHTRLATDTQYF. The chain employs TRBV4-1 and TRBJ2-3; a possible D gene is TRBD2 (6 bases). The CDR3 covers 15 residues. The germline V gene has CDR1 MGHRA and CDR2 YSYEKL. V was trimmed by 3 bases and J by 3 bases, leaving 13 bases between them.